This T cell receptor (beta chain) was identified in a study of shared clonotypes between healthy human individuals. Sequencing was performed with immunoSEQ multiplex PCR; in TCRdb, only in-frame clones are kept and a portion is missing. This repertoire shows about 990,000 clones, around 78% found once; its top ten account for around 0.61%. Remarks on this clone: This same CDR3 is encoded by further DNA sequences in the sample.

Trimming removed 3 bases at V and 5 bases at J, with 16 bases between. The length of the CDR3 is 15 residues. CDR1 is MGHRA, CDR2 YSYEKL, per germline. The chain has TRBV4-1 and TRBJ2-5; D perhaps matches TRBD1 (6 bases). The sequence was obtained from a young man in good health. Some clones in this sample may be carry-over from other donors' samples. Sequencing was carried out using memory CD4+ T cells from PBMCs. As for subset: CD45RA-negative fraction. The CDR3 sequence: CASSQGRGVRETQYF. CDR3 nucleotides: TGCGCCAGCAGCCAGGGCAGGGGCGTCCGTGAGACCCAGTACTTC.